This T cell receptor (beta chain) was identified during a study of cytomegalovirus exposure and HLA in healthy donors. Broader study findings: From TCR beta sequences, most subjects' HLA-A and HLA-B alleles were reportedly predicted accurately. Differences between HLA loci emerged in a later analysis of TCR association rates, with DRB1 most and HLA-C fewest. Excluded: some indistinguishable V segments such as TRBV6-2 and TRBV6-3.

Notes on this clone: The antigen is not known.

Amplification used 60 Vbeta primers and 13 Jbeta primers. Produced via immunoSEQ multiplex PCR; TCRdb's table is partial and in-frame only. Of approximately 160,000 clones in the sample, 75% were seen once. The CDR3 consists of 12 residues. The germline gives CDR1 SGHAT, CDR2 FQNNGV. V shed 4 bases and J shed 7 bases, with 10 bases lying between them. V usage is TRBV11-2 and J usage is TRBJ1-1, with D uncertain. The sequenced sample consisted of PBMCs. This sequence originates from a woman in her forties or fifties in good health and CMV-seropositive. CDR3 amino acids: CASSSDIFEAFF. DNA for the CDR3: TGTGCCAGCAGCTCCGACATTTTTGAAGCTTTCTTT.